This TCR beta chain was identified in a study of cytomegalovirus exposure and HLA in healthy donors. There are a few counts of this clone. Despite likely unrecorded immune exposures, the donors were nominally healthy at the time of sampling. Trimming cost V 0 bases and J 8 bases; bases outside gene matches: 14. This CDR3 region has 18 residues. Germline V gives CDR1 SGDLS, CDR2 YYNGEE. It was with 60 Vbeta and 13 Jbeta primers that the PCR ran. Sequencing used immunoSEQ multiplex PCR; TCRdb keeps in-frame clones, though not all of them. The sample contains 150,000 or so clones, 65% to 85% of which appear only once.

The chain has TRBV9 and TRBJ1-6; 7 bases map to TRBD1. Material for sequencing was PBMCs. The clonotype was recovered from a man aged 18 to 30 in good health and CMV-seronegative. CDR3 sequence reads: CASSVGKGGAKVDSPLHF. CDR3 DNA: TGTGCCAGCAGCGTAGGGAAAGGGGGCGCAAAGGTTGATTCACCCCTCCACTTT.